A single sample gave rise to the 25 T cell receptor beta chains below, sequenced in a study of Tregs in tolerant kidney transplant recipients. Recipients received nonmyeloablative bone marrow transplants from related graft donors, with transient mixed chimerism. Libraries were prepared by immunoSEQ multiplex PCR; TCRdb keeps only in-frame clonotypes and omits some of them. The sample data list 12,000 to 15,000 clones. The sequencing used CD4+ T cells from blood (PBMCs), collected 12 months after the transplant. The receptors were sampled from a human patient who received a combined kidney and bone marrow transplant. T cells may partly derive from the graft donor.

Remarks on this clone: Coverage ceases 3 residues before the CDR3 finishes, and the germline J gene fills in the end. The chain recombines TRBV20-1 with TRBJ2-7; TRBD1 agrees at 7 bases. Germline CDR1 and CDR2: DFQATT and SNEGSKA (reference sequence). The CDR3 spans 13 residues. J gave up 3 bases and V 0 bases, and 2 bases lay outside the gene matches. The CDR3 protein is CSARDRTGYEQYF. CDR3 bases read: TGCAGTGCTAGAGATCGGACAGGCTACGAG.

Turning to this clone: From the germline J gene comes the end of the CDR3, since the read stops 3 residues before it. The chain employs TRBV20-1 and TRBJ1-4; D may be TRBD1 (5 bases). Germline CDR1 reads DFQATT; CDR2 reads SNEGSKA (reference sequence). Trimming pared 0 bases from V and 3 bases from J, leaving 11 bases between. The CDR3 loop spans 15 amino acids. The CDR3 loop is CSARDPGGSNEKLFF. The part of the CDR3 DNA that was read is TGCAGTGCTAGAGACCCCGGGGGGTCTAATGAAAAA.

As to this clone: The read falls 3 residues short of the CDR3 end, and the missing part is taken from the germline J gene. This chain joins TRBV20-1 and TRBJ2-2; 10 nucleotides match TRBD2. The V gene end was trimmed by 5 bases and the J gene end by 8 bases; junction bases not matched to a gene: 11. The CDR3 consists of 15 residues. In germline, CDR1 is DFQATT, CDR2 SNEGSKA (reference sequence). The CDR3 reads CSAYGTSARKGELFF. CDR3 bases read: TGCAGTGCTTACGGGACTAGCGCGAGAAAAGGGGAG.

Points on this clone: With the read ending 3 residues before the CDR3 end, the germline J gene is used to fill in that end. The chain combines TRBV19 with TRBJ1-5, with 8 bases aligning to TRBD1. CDR1 is LNHDA and CDR2 is SQIVND in the germline V gene (reference sequence). Trimming removed 5 bases from V and 7 bases from J; junction bases left unmatched: 7. The CDR3 consists of 14 residues. The CDR3 DNA, read in part, is TGTGCCAGTAGTGCAATCCGGGACAGGCAGCCC. Translation: CASSAIRDRQP. The entire CDR3 sequence reads CASSAIRDRQPQHF.

A word on this clone: The read terminates 3 residues before the CDR3 end, so the remaining end is supplied by the germline J gene. This chain uses TRBV20-1 with TRBJ2-7; TRBD2 aligns across 9 bases. J was trimmed by 4 bases and V by 4 bases; bases with no gene match: 8. Germline V CDR1 and CDR2: DFQATT, SNEGSKA (reference sequence). The CDR3 is 14 residues long. The CDR3 DNA, read in part, is TGCAGTGCTAAGATAGCGGGAGAGGATTACGAG. It translates to CSAKIAGEDYE. The CDR3 reads in full as CSAKIAGEDYEQYF.

As for this clone: The read gets to within 3 residues of the CDR3 end, and the germline J gene fills in the rest. The chain joins TRBV3-1 (or the pseudogene TRBV3-2) to TRBJ2-1, with 14 bases aligning to TRBD2. Trimming at V came to 1 base and at J to 0 bases, leaving 8 bases not matched to a gene. This CDR3 spans 20 amino acids. Germline assignment: CDR1 LGHDT and CDR2 YNNKEL (reference sequence). This CDR3 reads CASSQGVTSGRANSYNEQFF. CDR3 bases read: TGTGCCAGCAGCCAAGGGGTGACTAGCGGGAGGGCCAACTCCTACAATGAG.

Note on this clone: The read is 3 residues too short to cover the CDR3 end, so that end is filled in from the germline J gene. This chain connects TRBV4-2 to TRBJ2-7, with 9 bases identical to TRBD2. The V gene's germline CDR1 is LGHNA and CDR2 YNFKEQ. The CDR3 is 16 residues long. Trimming removed 0 bases from V and 4 bases from J; junction bases left unmatched: 7. The CDR3 reads CASSQEGGTSSYEQYF. CDR3 bases read: TGTGCCAGCAGCCAAGAAGGCGGGACTAGCAGTTACGAG.

For this clone: The CDR3 end falls 3 residues outside the read, so it is completed with the germline J gene. The chain carries TRBV18 and TRBJ2-1, with D perhaps matching TRBD2 (5 bases). Germline assignment: CDR1 KGHSH and CDR2 LQKENI. The CDR3 consists of 13 residues. The germline V and J ends were trimmed by 4 bases and 8 bases, with 12 bases remaining between them. This CDR3 reads CASSRAEFDEQFF. The sequenced CDR3 bases are TGTGCCAGCTCACGAGCGGAGTTCGATGAG.

Points on this clone: The CDR3 is cut off 3 residues early in the read; its end comes from the germline J gene. This chain links TRBV29-1 with TRBJ2-4; TRBD2 is a possible D gene (6 bases). The CDR3 is 13 residues long. V was clipped by 7 bases and J by 7 bases, with 17 bases between them. Germline V CDR1 and CDR2: SQVTM, ANQGSEA. CDR3 loop: CSGGAGARNIQYF. CDR3 DNA, as far as it was read: TGCAGCGGGGGAGCGGGCGCTAGGAACATT. Drawing the rest from reference TRBV29-1 and TRBJ2-4, the complete variable domain is SAVISQKPSRDICQRGTSLTIQCQVDSQVTMMFWYRQQPGQSLTLIATANQGSEATYESGFVIDKFPISRPNLTFSTLTVSNMSPEDSSIYLCSGGAGARNIQYFGAGTRLSVL.

A word on this clone: The read stops 3 residues short of the end of the CDR3; the missing end is completed from the germline J gene. V usage is TRBV20-1 and J usage is TRBJ2-3; 12 positions agree with TRBD2. The CDR3 extends over 16 amino acids. Germline CDR1 DFQATT, CDR2 SNEGSKA (reference sequence). The ends lost 6 bases at V and 6 bases at J; junction bases unmatched: 13. The CDR3 loop reads CSAPPATSGRTDTQYF. The part of the CDR3 DNA that was read is TGCAGTGCACCCCCCGCGACTAGCGGGAGAACCGATACG.

With respect to this clone: The observed sequence ends 3 residues before the CDR3 terminus, with the missing tail filled in from the germline J gene. The rearrangement links TRBV6-4 to TRBJ1-1; a possible D gene is TRBD1 (5 bases). Per germline, CDR1 MRHNA and CDR2 SNTAGT. Trimming left V 3 bases short and J 4 bases short, with 15 bases between. This CDR3 contains 15 residues. The CDR3 region is CASSEGAGLGTEAFF. The part of the CDR3 DNA that was read is TGTGCCAGCAGTGAAGGGGCAGGGTTAGGCACTGAA.

A remark on this clone: The read stops 3 residues short of the end of the CDR3; the missing end is completed from the germline J gene. V gene TRBV6-1 combines with J gene TRBJ2-1; TRBD2 agrees at 9 bases. The J segment lost 6 bases and the V segment lost 4 bases, leaving 7 bases of the junction unmatched. This CDR3 is built from 15 residues. Germline V gene sequence: CDR1 MNHNS, CDR2 SASEGT. CDR3: CASSAIAGVGNEQFF. The DNA read from the CDR3 is TGTGCCAGCAGTGCCATAGCGGGAGTGGGCAATGAG.

Turning to this clone: The observed sequence ends 3 residues before the CDR3 terminus, with the missing tail filled in from the germline J gene. The chain has TRBV18 and TRBJ2-7; tentative D call: TRBD1 (6 bases). Germline V CDR1 and CDR2: KGHSH, LQKENI. The CDR3 has 12 residues. V lost 4 bases and J lost 3, with 7 bases in between. Here the CDR3 reads CASSQGGYEQYF. CDR3 DNA, as far as it was read: TGTGCCAGCTCACAAGGGGGCTACGAG.

Turning to this clone: The CDR3 end falls 3 residues outside the read, so it is completed with the germline J gene. The chain carries TRBV28 and TRBJ1-5; D call uncertain. V lost 6 bases, J lost 6 bases, and 21 bases lay in between. Germline V gene lookup returns CDR1 MDHEN and CDR2 SYDVKM. The CDR3 sequence is 16 residues long. CDR3: CASRHFGQVVGQPQHF. The covered CDR3 bases are TGTGCCAGCAGGCACTTTGGGCAGGTTGTAGGTCAGCCC. The whole variable domain, filled in from reference TRBV28 and TRBJ1-5, reads DVKVTQSSRYLVKRTGEKVFLECVQDMDHENMFWYRQDPGLGLRLIYFSYDVKMKEKGDIPEGYSVSREKKERFSLILESASTNQTSMYLCASRHFGQVVGQPQHFGDGTRLSIL.

To note about this clone: The CDR3 end lies 3 residues beyond the end of the read and is filled in from the germline J gene. The rearrangement links TRBV11-3 to TRBJ2-1; D gene unclear. The germline gives CDR1 SGHNT, CDR2 YENEEA. The CDR3 consists of 15 residues. V was trimmed by 1 base and J by 3 bases, leaving 10 bases between them. The CDR3 bases that were read are TGTGCCAGCAGCTTAGGGGCGATGGGCTACAATGAG. Its protein is CASSLGAMGYNE. The full CDR3 is CASSLGAMGYNEQFF. Based on the CDR3 plus reference TRBV11-3 and TRBJ2-1, the full variable domain is EAGVVQSPRYKIIEKKQPVAFWCNPISGHNTLYWYLQNLGQGPELLIRYENEEAVDDSQLPKDRFSAERLKGVDSTLKIQPAELGDSAVYLCASSLGAMGYNEQFFGPGTRLTVL.

Regarding this clone: The read terminates 3 residues ahead of where the CDR3 ends, so the germline J gene completes it. This chain links TRBV5-1 with TRBJ2-5, with TRBD2 matching 9 bases. The CDR3 spans 17 residues. Germline CDR1 SGHRS, CDR2 YFSETQ. The V and J ends lost 2 bases and 4 bases, in that order; junction bases with no gene match: 12. The CDR3 sequence: CASSFRAGTSKSETQYF. The covered CDR3 bases are TGCGCCAGCAGCTTTAGAGCCGGGACTAGCAAATCAGAGACC.

With regard to this clone: The read terminates 3 residues ahead of where the CDR3 ends, so the germline J gene completes it. Other DNA sequences in this specimen translate into the identical CDR3. The chain couples TRBV20-1 to TRBJ1-1; 8 nucleotides align to TRBD1. V gave up 3 bases and J gave up 5 bases; unmatched junction bases: 8. The germline CDR1 and CDR2 sequences are DFQATT and SNEGSKA (reference sequence). CDR3 length: 14 amino acids. The CDR3 sequence is CSASPQGAWTEAFF. The DNA read from the CDR3 is TGCAGTGCTAGTCCCCAGGGGGCATGGACTGAA.

With respect to this clone: The sequence runs out 3 residues before the end of the CDR3; the remainder is reconstructed from the germline J gene. The V call is TRBV5-4, the J call TRBJ1-6; 7 nucleotides match TRBD1. Germline CDR1 reads SGHNT; CDR2 reads YYREEE (reference sequence). V was pared by 0 bases and J by 6 bases, with 6 bases of the junction left unmatched. The CDR3 totals 16 residues. The CDR3 DNA, read in part, is TGTGCCAGCAGCTTGGGGCCGACAGGGCGTAATTCACCC. As protein: CASSLGPTGRNSP. In full, the CDR3 is CASSLGPTGRNSPLHF. Full variable domain (rest looked up from reference TRBV5-4 and TRBJ1-6): ETGVTQSPTHLIKTRGQQVTLRCSSQSGHNTVSWYQQALGQGPQFIFQYYREEENGRGNFPPRFSGLQFPNYSSELNVNALELDDSALYLCASSLGPTGRNSPLHFGNGTRLTVT.

Turning to this clone: The DNA ends 3 residues before the CDR3 does, and the rest of the CDR3 is filled in from the germline J gene. The chain couples TRBV20-1 to TRBJ2-3, with D possibly TRBD2 on 6 matching bases. V lost 4 bases and J lost 3, with 14 bases in between. There are 14 residues in the CDR3. From germline, CDR1 is DFQATT and CDR2 SNEGSKA (reference sequence). The sequenced CDR3 bases are TGCAGTGCTAATTCCGCGGAGGGGACAGATACG. Protein product: CSANSAEGTDT. The CDR3 reads in full as CSANSAEGTDTQYF.

For this clone: The read finishes 3 residues shy of the CDR3 end, and the germline J gene is used to complete it. V gene TRBV5-4 combines with J gene TRBJ2-5; tentatively, D is TRBD1 (6 bases). V gave up 4 bases and J gave up 7 bases, with 23 bases separating them. This CDR3 region has 16 residues. CDR1 is SGHNT and CDR2 is YYREEE in the germline V gene (reference sequence). The CDR3 region is CASSGGFRQDRGTQYF. The sequenced part of the CDR3 DNA is TGTGCCAGCAGCGGAGGATTTAGACAGGACCGAGGGACC.

For this clone: The DNA ends 3 residues before the CDR3 does, and the rest of the CDR3 is filled in from the germline J gene. The chain recombines TRBV20-1 with TRBJ2-7, with TRBD1 matching 9 bases. V gave up 0 bases and J gave up 0 bases; unmatched junction bases: 6. The length of the CDR3 is 16 residues. Germline lookup yields CDR1 DFQATT and CDR2 SNEGSKA (reference sequence). The CDR3 loop is CSARDRGTGRSYEQYF. The part of the CDR3 DNA that was read is TGCAGTGCTAGAGATAGGGGGACAGGGCGCTCCTACGAG.

As for this clone: The CDR3 end falls 3 residues outside the read, so it is completed with the germline J gene. The rearrangement joins TRBV28 to TRBJ2-7, with 7 positions matching TRBD1. In germline, CDR1 is MDHEN, CDR2 SYDVKM. The V and J ends lost 6 bases and 6 bases, in that order; junction bases with no gene match: 8. This CDR3 comprises 13 residues. The CDR3 sequence: CASSRTGTGEQYF. CDR3 DNA (partial): TGTGCCAGCAGCAGGACAGGCACCGGCGAG.

To note about this clone: Coverage ceases 3 residues before the CDR3 finishes, and the germline J gene fills in the end. This chain connects TRBV7-2 to TRBJ1-5, with D tentatively TRBD1 (5 bases). The ends were cut back, 1 base at V and 4 bases at J, with 8 bases in the middle. The CDR3 contains 14 residues. In germline, CDR1 is SGHTA, CDR2 FQGNSA. The CDR3 protein is CASSLVRGNQPQHF. CDR3 DNA, as far as it was read: TGTGCCAGCAGCTTAGTACGGGGGAATCAGCCC. The whole variable domain, remainder taken from reference TRBV7-2 and TRBJ1-5, is GAGVSQSPSNKVTEKGKDVELRCDPISGHTALYWYRQSLGQGLEFLIYFQGNSAPDKSGLPSDRFSAERTGGSVSTLTIQRTQQEDSAVYLCASSLVRGNQPQHFGDGTRLSIL.

Comments on this clone: Sequencing ends 3 residues short of the CDR3 end; the germline J gene provides the rest. This chain uses TRBV30 with TRBJ2-1, with a weak D call TRBD1 (6 bases). This CDR3 is 15 amino acids long. In germline, CDR1 is GTSNPN, CDR2 SVGIG (reference sequence). Between the trimmed V and J ends, which lost 4 bases and 3 bases, there was a span of 16 bases. The CDR3 loop reads CAWTLTGSYYNEQFF. CDR3 DNA, as far as it was read: TGTGCCTGGACCTTAACAGGGTCTTACTACAATGAG.

Note on this clone: The CDR3 is cut off 3 residues early in the read; its end comes from the germline J gene. V usage is TRBV2 and J usage is TRBJ2-7; perhaps TRBD1 as D (6 bases). Per the germline V gene, CDR1 is SNHLY and CDR2 is FYNNEI. CDR3 length: 12 amino acids. The V end lost 6 bases, the J end lost 5 bases, and 11 bases lay between the germline ends. CDR3 bases read: TGTGCCAGCAGCCTACAGGGTCACGAG. It translates to CASSLQGHE. The entire CDR3 is CASSLQGHEQYF.